These 10 T cell receptor beta chains came from one sample sequenced in a study of spatial heterogeneity in lung cancer. Whole-study findings and limits: How many expanded intratumoral alpha and beta TCRs were present tracked the tumor mutation count, which was a count of nonsynonymous mutations.

These TCRs are of unknown antigen specificity. Documented time point: sample taken at primary tumor resection. A single record per CDR3 protein comes from TCRdb applying MiXCR to the 5' RACE reads. The sample has 100,000 to 110,000 distinct CDR3 sequences; approximately 4% are singletons. The sequenced sample was lung tumor tissue, obtained at surgery. Every receptor here comes from a male donor with early-stage non-small cell lung cancer.

This clonotype came up many times. This chain connects TRBV4-1 to TRBJ2-1; 12 bases are shared with TRBD2. The CDR3 covers 18 residues. Germline-derived CDR1 and CDR2 are MGHRA and YSYEKL. J was trimmed by 3 bases and V by 2 bases; bases with no gene match: 8. The CDR3 here is CASSQSPSGREFYNEQFF. CDR3 nucleotides: TGCGCCAGCAGCCAATCCCCTAGCGGGAGGGAGTTCTACAATGAGCAGTTCTTC.

This clonotype has ten or more counts. The J gene is TRBJ1-6, the V gene TRBV20-1; D might be TRBD1 (5 bases). The CDR3 extends over 15 amino acids. Deletions cut 4 bases from V and 5 bases from J, with 15 bases between. Per germline, CDR1 DFQATT and CDR2 SNEGSKA (reference sequence). The CDR3 sequence is CSATLIWGDNSPLHF. DNA of the CDR3: TGCAGTGCTACCCTCATCTGGGGCGATAATTCACCCCTCCACTTT.

This clonotype was seen many times. The CDR3 loop is CASTWGPTNYGYTF. In DNA, the CDR3 is TGTGCCAGCACGTGGGGCCCTACTAACTATGGCTACACCTTC. This chain connects TRBV2 to TRBJ1-2; D might be TRBD1 (5 bases). V lost 7 bases and J lost 0, with 12 bases in between. This CDR3 has 14 amino acids. Germline V gene data show CDR1 as SNHLY and CDR2 as FYNNEI.

This clonotype was seen at least ten times. The gene calls are TRBV14 and TRBJ2-3; 8 positions agree with TRBD2. Germline V CDR1 and CDR2: SGHDN, FVKESK. The CDR3 has 16 amino acids. J was trimmed by 7 bases and V by 3 bases; bases with no gene match: 12. Written as DNA, the CDR3 is TGTGCCAGCAGCCACACCATTGTAGCGGGATCAAATACGCAGTATTTT. This gives the protein CASSHTIVAGSNTQYF.

This clonotype was seen ten or more times. The chain combines TRBV28 with TRBJ2-7; 16 bases match TRBD2. V shed 4 bases, J shed 3 bases, and the junction held 9 bases outside the gene matches. This CDR3 has 18 amino acids. Germline V gene sequence: CDR1 MDHEN, CDR2 SYDVKM. The CDR3 nucleotides read TGTGCCAGCAGTTGGGGACTAGCGGGAGGGCTAGACGACTACGAGCAGTACTTC. Translated: CASSWGLAGGLDDYEQYF.

This clonotype was counted between two and nine times. This chain connects TRBV7-6 to TRBJ2-2; 12 bases align to TRBD2. The CDR3 extends over 19 amino acids. The ends lost 5 bases at V and 1 base at J; junction bases unmatched: 11. The germline CDR1 and CDR2 sequences are SGHVS and FNYEAQ. The CDR3 DNA sequence: TGTGCCAGCAGCCCGGGGACTAGCGGGCCGTGGGGGAACACCGGGGAGCTGTTTTTT. Its protein is CASSPGTSGPWGNTGELFF. The full variable domain, with the rest looked up from reference TRBV7-6 and TRBJ2-2, is GAGVSQSPRYKVTKRGQDVALRCDPISGHVSLYWYRQALGQGPEFLTYFNYEAQQDKSGLPNDRFSAERPEGSISTLTIQRTEQRDSAMYRCASSPGTSGPWGNTGELFFGEGSRLTVL.

Ten or more counts support this clonotype. The chain is built from TRBV7-9 and TRBJ1-1; 8 bases match TRBD1. Germline values: CDR1 SEHNR, CDR2 FQNEAQ (reference sequence). The CDR3 spans 15 residues. V gave up 2 bases and J gave up 5 bases; unmatched junction bases: 7. CDR3 DNA sequence: TGTGCCAGCAGCTTACAGGGGGCTGAGGGTACTGAAGCTTTCTTT. Its protein is CASSLQGAEGTEAFF.

The sample holds many counts of this clonotype. V and J are TRBV20-1 and TRBJ1-1, with 8 nucleotides matching TRBD1. The CDR3 runs 13 residues. Germline-derived CDR1 and CDR2 are DFQATT and SNEGSKA (reference sequence). V was pared by 5 bases and J by 1 base, with 3 bases of the junction left unmatched. CDR3 coding DNA: TGCAGTGCTTTAACAGGGGGGAACACTGAAGCTTTCTTT. Its protein product is CSALTGGNTEAFF.

Many counts were recorded for this clonotype. V is TRBV7-8 and J is TRBJ2-1; 13 bases align to TRBD2. The CDR3 contains 18 residues. After removal of 4 bases from V and 1 base from J, the junction contained 7 bases not matched to a gene. From germline, CDR1 is SGHVS and CDR2 FQNEAQ. For the CDR3, the DNA is TGTGCCAGCAGCTCAGGCGGACTAGCGGGAGCATCCTACAATGAGCAGTTCTTC. Translating it yields CASSSGGLAGASYNEQFF.

This clonotype was detected ten times or more. The V call is TRBV6-5, the J call TRBJ1-5; 7 nucleotides match TRBD1. The CDR3 is 14 residues long. In germline, CDR1 is MNHEY, CDR2 SVGAGI. V gave up 5 bases and J gave up 5 bases; unmatched junction bases: 6. The CDR3 sequence: CASSKQGRDQPQHF. CDR3 nucleotide sequence: TGTGCCAGCAGTAAACAGGGGAGGGATCAGCCCCAGCATTTT.